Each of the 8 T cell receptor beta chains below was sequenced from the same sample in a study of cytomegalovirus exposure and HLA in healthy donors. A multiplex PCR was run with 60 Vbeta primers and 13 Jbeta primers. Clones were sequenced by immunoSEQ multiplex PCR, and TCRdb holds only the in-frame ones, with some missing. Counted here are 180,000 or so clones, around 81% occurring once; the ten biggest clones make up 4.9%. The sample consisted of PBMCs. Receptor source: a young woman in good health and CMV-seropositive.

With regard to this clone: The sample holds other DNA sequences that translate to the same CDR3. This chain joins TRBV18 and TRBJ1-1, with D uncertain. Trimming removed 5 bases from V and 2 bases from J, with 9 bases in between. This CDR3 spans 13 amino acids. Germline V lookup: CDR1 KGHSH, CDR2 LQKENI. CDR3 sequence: CASSTRGNTEAFF. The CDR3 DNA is TGTGCCAGCTCAACCCGAGGAAACACTGAAGCTTTCTTT.

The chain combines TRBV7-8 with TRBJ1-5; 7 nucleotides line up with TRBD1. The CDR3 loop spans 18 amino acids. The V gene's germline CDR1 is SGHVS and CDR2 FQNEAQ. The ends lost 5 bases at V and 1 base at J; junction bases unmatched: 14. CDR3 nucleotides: TGTGCCAGCAGCGAACGGACAGGTGGGGGGTCGAGCAATCAGCCCCAGCATTTT. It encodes CASSERTGGGSSNQPQHF.

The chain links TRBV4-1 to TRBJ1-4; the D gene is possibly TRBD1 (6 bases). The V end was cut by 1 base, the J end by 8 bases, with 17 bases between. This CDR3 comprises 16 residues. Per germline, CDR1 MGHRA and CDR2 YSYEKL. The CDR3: CASSQARWGRREKLFF. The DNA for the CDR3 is TGCGCCAGCAGCCAAGCCAGGTGGGGGCGTAGGGAAAAACTGTTTTTT.

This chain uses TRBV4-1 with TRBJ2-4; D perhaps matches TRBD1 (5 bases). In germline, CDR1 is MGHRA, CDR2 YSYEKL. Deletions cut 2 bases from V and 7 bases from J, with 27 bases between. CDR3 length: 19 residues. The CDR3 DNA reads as TGCGCCAGCAGCCAAACCCCTATAACAACAGGCACGCAGAAGAACATTCAGTACTTC. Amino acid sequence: CASSQTPITTGTQKNIQYF.

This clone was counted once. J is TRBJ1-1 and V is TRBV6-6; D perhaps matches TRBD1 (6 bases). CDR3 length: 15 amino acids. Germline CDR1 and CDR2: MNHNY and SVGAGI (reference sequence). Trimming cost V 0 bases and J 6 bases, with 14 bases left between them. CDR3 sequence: CASSYSDSLGPEAFF. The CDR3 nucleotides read TGTGCCAGCAGTTACTCGGACAGCTTAGGCCCTGAAGCTTTCTTT.

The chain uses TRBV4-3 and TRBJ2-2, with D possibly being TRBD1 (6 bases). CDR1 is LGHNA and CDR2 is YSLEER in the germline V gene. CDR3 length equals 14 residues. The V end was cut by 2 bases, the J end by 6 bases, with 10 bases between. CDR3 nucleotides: TGCGCCAGCAGCCAAACAGGGTTGTCCGGGGAGCTGTTTTTT. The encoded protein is CASSQTGLSGELFF.

This CDR3 is CASSEGGGQLQETQYF. CDR3 bases: TGCGCCAGCAGCGAAGGAGGCGGACAGCTTCAAGAGACCCAGTACTTC. The chain joins TRBV4-3 to TRBJ2-5, with a tentative D call TRBD1 (6 bases). The CDR3 extends over 16 amino acids. The V and J ends lost 5 bases and 2 bases respectively, with 18 bases between them. Germline V lookup: CDR1 LGHNA, CDR2 YSLEER.

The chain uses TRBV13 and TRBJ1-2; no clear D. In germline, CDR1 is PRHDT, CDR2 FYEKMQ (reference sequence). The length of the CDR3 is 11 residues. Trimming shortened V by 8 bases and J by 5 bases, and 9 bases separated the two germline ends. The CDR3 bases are TGTGCCAGCGCTTTGAGATATGGCTACACCTTC. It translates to CASALRYGYTF.